Below are 17 T cell receptor beta chains sequenced from a single sample in a study of EBV T-cell therapy then PD-1 blockade in nasopharyngeal carcinoma. The time point denotes: 266 days after commencement of treatment, after nivolumab therapy. Treatment meaning: AdE1-LMPpoly-expanded autologous EBV-specific T-cell therapy followed by anti-PD-1 nivolumab. This table comes from immunoSEQ multiplex PCR, and its TCRdb copy is limited to in-frame clones, with some not included. The sample lists around 19,000 clones, about 86% occurring once. Their antigens are not known. The sequencing here drew on CD8+ T cells from blood, taken around day 270 from a patient whose treatment included autologous EBV-specific T cells and nivolumab. Receptors originate from a man aged 35-49 years with nasopharyngeal carcinoma.

This clone was detected once. The identical CDR3 is also encoded by other nucleotide sequences in the sample. The rearrangement links TRBV4-2 to TRBJ2-7; no reliable D call. Trimming took off 1 base at V and 3 bases at J, with 10 bases between the two ends. This CDR3 contains 14 residues. CDR1 LGHNA and CDR2 YNFKEQ come from the germline V gene. CDR3: CASSQGGQSYEQYF. The DNA for the CDR3 is TGTGCCAGCAGCCAAGGTGGGCAGAGCTACGAGCAGTACTTC.

The rearrangement links TRBV4-3 to TRBJ2-7, with unresolved D. The V gene's germline CDR1 is LGHNA and CDR2 YSLEER. The length of the CDR3 is 15 residues. Trimming took off 0 bases at V and 1 base at J, with 10 bases between the two ends. The CDR3 protein is CASSQDNGKSYEQYF. The CDR3 DNA is TGCGCCAGCAGCCAAGATAACGGCAAATCCTACGAGCAGTACTTC.

This clone came up many times. CDR3 residues: CASSLEQIPYQETQYF. CDR3 nucleotides: TGCGCCAGCAGCTTGGAACAGATCCCCTACCAAGAGACCCAGTACTTC. V is TRBV5-1 and J is TRBJ2-5; D is unclear. Trimming removed 0 bases at V and 0 bases at J, with 12 bases between. Germline V gene data show CDR1 as SGHRS and CDR2 as YFSETQ. The CDR3 sequence is 16 residues long.

The gene calls are TRBV7-3 and TRBJ1-1, with TRBD1 identical over 10 bases. The CDR3 has 17 amino acids. Germline CDR1 and CDR2: SGHTA and FQGTGA. V was pared by 4 bases and J by 5 bases, with 13 bases of the junction left unmatched. CDR3 in amino acids: CASSSIRTGGVETEAFF. The CDR3 DNA sequence: TGTGCCAGCAGCTCCATCCGGACAGGGGGAGTCGAAACTGAAGCTTTCTTT. Full variable domain (missing parts from reference TRBV7-3 and TRBJ1-1): GAGVSQTPSNKVTEKGKYVELRCDPISGHTALYWYRQSLGQGPEFLIYFQGTGAADDSGLPNDRFFAVRPEGSVSTLKIQRTERGDSAVYLCASSSIRTGGVETEAFFGQGTRLTVV.

The rearrangement uses TRBV6-2 or TRBV6-3 and TRBJ1-1; D not resolved. Germline-derived CDR1 and CDR2 are MNHEY and SVGEGT. CDR3 length: 14 residues. The ends were cut back, 1 base at V and 1 base at J, with 7 bases in the middle. The CDR3: CASSYWNTNTEAFF. CDR3 sequence (DNA): TGTGCCAGCAGTTACTGGAACACGAACACTGAAGCTTTCTTT.

The gene calls are TRBV18 and TRBJ2-5; D ambiguous. V was trimmed by 1 base and J by 5 bases, leaving 14 bases between them. This CDR3 is 15 amino acids long. Germline CDR1 KGHSH, CDR2 LQKENI. The CDR3 bases are TGTGCCAGCTCACCACAACCGGGTCGCTGGGAGACCCAGTACTTC. This translates into CASSPQPGRWETQYF.

J is TRBJ1-1 and V is TRBV19; D is perhaps TRBD1 (6 bases). The CDR3 runs to 11 residues. CDR1 is LNHDA and CDR2 is SQIVND in the germline V gene (reference sequence). V was cut by 4 bases and J by 10 bases, with 10 bases left in between. The CDR3 nucleotides read TGTGCCAGTAGTAACAGGGCGCGAGCTTTCTTT. This encodes CASSNRARAFF.

The chain joins TRBV27 to TRBJ2-2; D is uncertain. Germline-derived CDR1 and CDR2 are MNHEY and SMNVEV (reference sequence). V shed 0 bases and J shed 7 bases, with 0 bases lying between them. CDR3 length equals 11 residues. As DNA, the CDR3 is TGTGCCAGCAGTTTATCCGGGGAGCTGTTTTTT. Encoded protein: CASSLSGELFF.

The chain has TRBV2 and TRBJ2-7, with D hard to call. V dropped 7 bases and J dropped 0 bases, with 10 bases sitting between them. CDR3 length: 13 residues. CDR1 SNHLY and CDR2 FYNNEI come from the germline V gene. In DNA form, the CDR3 reads TGTGCCAGCACCGGCGGAGTCTCCTACGAGCAGTACTTC. This codes for CASTGGVSYEQYF.

Of note for this clone: This specimen includes other DNA sequences encoding the same CDR3. The rearrangement joins TRBV7-9 to TRBJ2-7; D remains ambiguous. Germline V gene data show CDR1 as SEHNR and CDR2 as FQNEAQ (reference sequence). The CDR3 covers 12 residues. The V gene lost 4 bases and the J gene lost 0 bases, with 4 bases spanning the gap. The CDR3 DNA is TGTGCCAGCAGCTCTCCCTCCTACGAGCAGTACTTC. Protein product: CASSSPSYEQYF.

The chain's CDR3 is CASSYSGTEAYTQYF. Here the CDR3 DNA reads TGTGCCAGCAGTTACTCCGGGACAGAAGCCTATACGCAGTATTTT. V is TRBV6-2 or TRBV6-3 and J is TRBJ2-3; TRBD1 agrees at 7 bases. In germline, CDR1 is MNHEY, CDR2 SVGEGT. V was clipped by 0 bases and J by 7 bases; unmatched bases: 7. This CDR3 has 15 residues.

This clone came up once. The rearrangement links TRBV27 to TRBJ2-7; TRBD2 aligns across 10 bases. Per germline, CDR1 MNHEY and CDR2 SMNVEV (reference sequence). There are 15 residues in the CDR3. The ends lost 3 bases at V and 2 bases at J; junction bases unmatched: 4. CDR3 amino acids: CASSLASGGTYEQYF. The DNA for the CDR3 is TGTGCCAGCAGTTTGGCTAGCGGGGGAACCTACGAGCAGTACTTC.

The chain combines TRBV11-2 with TRBJ2-3, with 9 bases identical to TRBD2. The CDR3 is made up of 15 amino acids. CDR1 and CDR2 (germline): SGHAT, FQNNGV. The V segment lost 6 bases and the J segment 2 bases; nucleotides outside the gene matches: 6. The CDR3 reads CASRLSGGPTDTQYF. CDR3 coding DNA: TGTGCCAGCAGGCTTAGCGGGGGCCCCACAGATACGCAGTATTTT.

The genes are TRBV2 and TRBJ1-5, with D unclear. The CDR3 has 17 residues. Germline V lookup: CDR1 SNHLY, CDR2 FYNNEI. The V gene lost 3 bases and the J gene lost 2 bases, with 17 bases spanning the gap. The CDR3 is CASSDWPQYSGNQPQHF. The CDR3 DNA follows: TGTGCCAGCAGTGATTGGCCCCAGTACTCGGGCAATCAGCCCCAGCATTTT.

This clone was observed a few times. The chain employs TRBV6-4 and TRBJ2-2; a weak D match, TRBD2 (5 bases). Germline loops: CDR1 MRHNA, CDR2 SNTAGT. CDR3 size: 14 residues. V was pared by 3 bases and J by 4 bases, with 9 bases between. The CDR3 is CASSDRGSTGELFF. CDR3 bases: TGTGCCAGCAGTGATCGGGGTAGCACCGGGGAGCTGTTTTTT.

V usage is TRBV24-1 and J usage is TRBJ1-5; 8 nucleotides agree with TRBD1. Losses at the gene ends were 7 bases for V and 3 bases for J; bases not matched to a gene: 10. The CDR3 has 16 amino acids. Germline lookup yields CDR1 KGHDR and CDR2 SFDVKD. CDR3 DNA sequence: TGTGCCACCAGCCCCCGAGACAGGGGTCTCAATCAGCCCCAGCATTTT. Amino acid sequence: CATSPRDRGLNQPQHF.

The rearrangement joins TRBV6-1 to TRBJ1-2; TRBD1 aligns across 11 bases. Germline V CDR1 and CDR2: MNHNS, SASEGT. This CDR3 has 15 amino acids. After removal of 2 bases from V and 8 bases from J, the junction contained 7 bases not matched to a gene. The CDR3 coding sequence is TGTGCCAGCAGTGAACCTGGGACAGGGGGGAGAGGCTACACCTTC. Residues: CASSEPGTGGRGYTF.